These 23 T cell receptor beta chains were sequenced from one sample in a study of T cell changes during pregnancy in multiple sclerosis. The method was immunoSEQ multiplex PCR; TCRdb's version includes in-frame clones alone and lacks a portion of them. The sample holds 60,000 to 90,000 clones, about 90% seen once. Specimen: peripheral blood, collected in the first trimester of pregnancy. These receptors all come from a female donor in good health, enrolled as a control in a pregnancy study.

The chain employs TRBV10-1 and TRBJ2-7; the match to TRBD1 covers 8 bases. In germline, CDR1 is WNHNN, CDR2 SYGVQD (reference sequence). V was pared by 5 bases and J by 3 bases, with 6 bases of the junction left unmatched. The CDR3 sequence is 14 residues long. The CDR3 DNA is TGCGCCAGCAGTCCGATGACAGGGGTCTACGAGCAGTACTTC. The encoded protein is CASSPMTGVYEQYF.

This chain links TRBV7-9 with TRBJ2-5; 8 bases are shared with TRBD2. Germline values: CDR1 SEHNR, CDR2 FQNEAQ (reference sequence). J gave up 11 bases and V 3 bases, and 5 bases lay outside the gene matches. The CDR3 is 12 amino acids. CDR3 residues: CASSFGGGEQYF. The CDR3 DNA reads TGTGCCAGCAGCTTCGGGGGGGGAGAGCAGTACTTC.

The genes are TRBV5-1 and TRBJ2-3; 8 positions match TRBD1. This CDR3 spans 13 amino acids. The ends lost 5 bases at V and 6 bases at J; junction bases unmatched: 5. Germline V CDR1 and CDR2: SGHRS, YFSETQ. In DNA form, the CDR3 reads TGCGCCAGCAGTTCGACAGGGGTGGATACGCAGTATTTT. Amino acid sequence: CASSSTGVDTQYF.

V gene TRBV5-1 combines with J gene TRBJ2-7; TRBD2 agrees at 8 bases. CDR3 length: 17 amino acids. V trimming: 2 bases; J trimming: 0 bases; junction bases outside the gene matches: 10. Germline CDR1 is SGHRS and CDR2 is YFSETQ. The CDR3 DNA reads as TGCGCCAGCAGCTTAGGACTAGCTGGAATTTACTCCTACGAGCAGTACTTC. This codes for CASSLGLAGIYSYEQYF.

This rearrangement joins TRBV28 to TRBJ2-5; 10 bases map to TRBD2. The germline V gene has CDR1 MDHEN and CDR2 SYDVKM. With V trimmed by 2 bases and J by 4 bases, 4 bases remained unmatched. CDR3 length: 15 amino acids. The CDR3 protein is CASSLLAGEGETQYF. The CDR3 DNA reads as TGTGCCAGCAGTTTACTAGCGGGAGAGGGAGAGACCCAGTACTTC.

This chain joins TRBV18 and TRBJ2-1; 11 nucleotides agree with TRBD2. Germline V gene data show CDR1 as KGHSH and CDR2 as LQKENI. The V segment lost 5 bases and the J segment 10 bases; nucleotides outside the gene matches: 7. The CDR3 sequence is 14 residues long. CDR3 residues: CASSELAGALEQFF. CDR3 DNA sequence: TGTGCCAGCTCAGAACTAGCGGGAGCTTTAGAGCAGTTCTTC.

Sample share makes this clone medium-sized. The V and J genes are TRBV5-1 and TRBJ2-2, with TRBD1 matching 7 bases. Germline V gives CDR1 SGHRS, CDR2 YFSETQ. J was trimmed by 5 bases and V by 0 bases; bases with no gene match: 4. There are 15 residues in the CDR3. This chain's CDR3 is CASSLVPQGTGELFF. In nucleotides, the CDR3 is TGCGCCAGCAGCTTGGTCCCACAGGGGACCGGGGAGCTGTTTTTT.

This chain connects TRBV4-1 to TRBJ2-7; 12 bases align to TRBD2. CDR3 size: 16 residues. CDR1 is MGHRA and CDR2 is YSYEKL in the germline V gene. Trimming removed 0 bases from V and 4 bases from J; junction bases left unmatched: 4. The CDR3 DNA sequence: TGCGCCAGCAGCCAAGACCCCGGACTAGCGGGATACGAGCAGTACTTC. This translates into CASSQDPGLAGYEQYF.

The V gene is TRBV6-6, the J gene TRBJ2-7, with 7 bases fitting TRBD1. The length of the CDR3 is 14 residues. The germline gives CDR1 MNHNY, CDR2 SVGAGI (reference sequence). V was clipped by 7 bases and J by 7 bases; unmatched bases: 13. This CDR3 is CASNPRDTRGEQYF. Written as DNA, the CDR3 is TGTGCCAGCAACCCCCGGGACACCAGGGGGGAGCAGTACTTC.

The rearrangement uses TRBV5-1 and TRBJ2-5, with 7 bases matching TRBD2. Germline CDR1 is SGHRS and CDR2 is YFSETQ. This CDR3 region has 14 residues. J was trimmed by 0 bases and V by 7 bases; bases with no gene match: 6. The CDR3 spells CASGVAGYQETQYF. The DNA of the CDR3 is TGCGCCAGCGGAGTAGCGGGTTACCAAGAGACCCAGTACTTC.

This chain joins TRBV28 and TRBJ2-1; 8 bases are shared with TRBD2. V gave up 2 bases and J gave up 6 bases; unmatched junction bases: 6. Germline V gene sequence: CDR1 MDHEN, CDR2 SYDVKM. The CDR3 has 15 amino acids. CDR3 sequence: CASSLVGRAPNEQFF. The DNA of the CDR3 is TGTGCCAGCAGTTTAGTCGGGAGGGCCCCCAATGAGCAGTTCTTC. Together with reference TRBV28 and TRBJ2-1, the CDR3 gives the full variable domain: DVKVTQSSRYLVKRTGEKVFLECVQDMDHENMFWYRQDPGLGLRLIYFSYDVKMKEKGDIPEGYSVSREKKERFSLILESASTNQTSMYLCASSLVGRAPNEQFFGPGTRLTVL.

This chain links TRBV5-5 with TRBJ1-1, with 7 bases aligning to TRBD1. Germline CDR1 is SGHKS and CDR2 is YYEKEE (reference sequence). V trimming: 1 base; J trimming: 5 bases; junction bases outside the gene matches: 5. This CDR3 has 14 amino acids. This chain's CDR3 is CASSLTGAVTEAFF. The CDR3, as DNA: TGTGCCAGCAGCTTGACAGGGGCCGTAACTGAAGCTTTCTTT. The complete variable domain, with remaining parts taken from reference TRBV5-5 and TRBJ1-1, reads DAGVTQSPTHLIKTRGQQVTLRCSPISGHKSVSWYQQVLGQGPQFIFQYYEKEERGRGNFPDRFSARQFPNYSSELNVNALLLGDSALYLCASSLTGAVTEAFFGQGTRLTVV.

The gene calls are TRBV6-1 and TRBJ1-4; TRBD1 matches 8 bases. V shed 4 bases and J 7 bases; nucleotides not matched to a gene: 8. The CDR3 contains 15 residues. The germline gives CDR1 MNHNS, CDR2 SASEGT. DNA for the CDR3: TGTGCCAGCAGTGTGGCAGGGGGCGAGGTTGAAAAACTGTTTTTT. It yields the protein CASSVAGGEVEKLFF.

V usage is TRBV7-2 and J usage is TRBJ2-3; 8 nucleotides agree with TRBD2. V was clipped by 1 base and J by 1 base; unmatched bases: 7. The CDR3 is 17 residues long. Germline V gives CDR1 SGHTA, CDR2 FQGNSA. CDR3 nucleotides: TGTGCCAGCAGCTTAGAGCGGCCAGCGGGAGGCACAGATACGCAGTATTTT. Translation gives CASSLERPAGGTDTQYF.

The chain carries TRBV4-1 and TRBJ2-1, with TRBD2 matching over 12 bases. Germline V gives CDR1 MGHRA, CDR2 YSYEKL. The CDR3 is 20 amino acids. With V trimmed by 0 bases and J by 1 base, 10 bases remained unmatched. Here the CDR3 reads CASSQDLLAGGPRSYNEQFF. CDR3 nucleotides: TGCGCCAGCAGCCAAGATCTCCTAGCGGGAGGGCCGCGGTCCTACAATGAGCAGTTCTTC.

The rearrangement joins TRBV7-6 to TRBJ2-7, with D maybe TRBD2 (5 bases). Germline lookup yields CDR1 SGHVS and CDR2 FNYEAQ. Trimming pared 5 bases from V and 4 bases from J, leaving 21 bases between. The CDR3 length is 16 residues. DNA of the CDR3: TGTGCCAGCAGCGCCCGGTATCGAGGGCCTTTGTACGAGCAGTACTTC. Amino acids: CASSARYRGPLYEQYF.

CDR3: CASSLWSRRETQYF. The CDR3 coding sequence is TGTGCCAGCAGTTTATGGAGCCGGAGAGAGACCCAGTACTTC. The chain employs TRBV28 and TRBJ2-5; no clear D gene. This CDR3 is built from 14 residues. Trimming removed 0 bases from V and 4 bases from J, with 9 bases in between. Germline values: CDR1 MDHEN, CDR2 SYDVKM.

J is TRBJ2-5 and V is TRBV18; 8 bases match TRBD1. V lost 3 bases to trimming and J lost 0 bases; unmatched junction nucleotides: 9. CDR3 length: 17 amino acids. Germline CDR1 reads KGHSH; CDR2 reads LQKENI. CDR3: CASSPVMRQGYQETQYF. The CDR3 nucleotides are TGTGCCAGCTCACCCGTCATGAGACAGGGGTACCAAGAGACCCAGTACTTC. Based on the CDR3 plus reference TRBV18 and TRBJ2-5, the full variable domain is NAGVMQNPRHLVRRRGQEARLRCSPMKGHSHVYWYRQLPEEGLKFMVYLQKENIIDESGMPKERFSAEFPKEGPSILRIQQVVRGDSAAYFCASSPVMRQGYQETQYFGPGTRLLVL.

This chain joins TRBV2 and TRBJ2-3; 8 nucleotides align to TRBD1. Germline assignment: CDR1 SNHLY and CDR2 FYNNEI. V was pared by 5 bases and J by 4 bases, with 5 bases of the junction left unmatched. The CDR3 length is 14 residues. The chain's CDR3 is CASSQDRVPDTQYF. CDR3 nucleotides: TGTGCCAGCAGTCAGGACAGGGTGCCAGATACGCAGTATTTT. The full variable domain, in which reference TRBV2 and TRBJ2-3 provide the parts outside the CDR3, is EPEVTQTPSHQVTQMGQEVILRCVPISNHLYFYWYRQILGQKVEFLVSFYNNEISEKSEIFDDQFSVERPDGSNFTLKIRSTKLEDSAMYFCASSQDRVPDTQYFGPGTRLTVL.

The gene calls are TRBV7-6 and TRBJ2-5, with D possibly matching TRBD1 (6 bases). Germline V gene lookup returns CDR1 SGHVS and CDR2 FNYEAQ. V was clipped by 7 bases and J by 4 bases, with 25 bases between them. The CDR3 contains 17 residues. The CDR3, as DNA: TGTGCCAGCACACTAAGCTATCACAGGGTCCTTCTAGAGACCCAGTACTTC. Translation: CASTLSYHRVLLETQYF.

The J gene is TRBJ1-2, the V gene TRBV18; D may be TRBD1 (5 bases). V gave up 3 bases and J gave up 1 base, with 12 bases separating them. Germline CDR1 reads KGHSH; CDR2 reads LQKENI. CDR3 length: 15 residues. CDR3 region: CASSPVGTYNYGYTF. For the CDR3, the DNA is TGTGCCAGCTCACCCGTCGGGACTTATAACTATGGCTACACCTTC.

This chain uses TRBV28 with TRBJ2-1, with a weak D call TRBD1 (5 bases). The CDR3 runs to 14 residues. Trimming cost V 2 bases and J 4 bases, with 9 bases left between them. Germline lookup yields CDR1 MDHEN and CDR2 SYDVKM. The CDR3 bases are TGTGCCAGCAGTTTAGGGGCCTTTTACAATGAGCAGTTCTTC. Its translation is CASSLGAFYNEQFF.

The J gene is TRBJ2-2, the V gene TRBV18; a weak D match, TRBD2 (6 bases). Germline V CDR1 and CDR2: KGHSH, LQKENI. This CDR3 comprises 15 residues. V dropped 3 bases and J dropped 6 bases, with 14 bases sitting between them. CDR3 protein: CASSPGHTGAGELFF. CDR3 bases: TGTGCCAGCTCACCTGGACACACGGGAGCCGGGGAGCTGTTTTTT.